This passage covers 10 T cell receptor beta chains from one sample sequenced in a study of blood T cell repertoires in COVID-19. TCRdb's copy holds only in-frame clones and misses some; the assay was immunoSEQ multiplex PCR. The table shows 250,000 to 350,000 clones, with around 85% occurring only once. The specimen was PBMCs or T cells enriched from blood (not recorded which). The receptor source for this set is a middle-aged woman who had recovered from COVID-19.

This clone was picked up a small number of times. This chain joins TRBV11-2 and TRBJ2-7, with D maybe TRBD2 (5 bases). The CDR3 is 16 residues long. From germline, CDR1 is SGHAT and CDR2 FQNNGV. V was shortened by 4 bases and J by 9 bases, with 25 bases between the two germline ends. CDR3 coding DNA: TGTGCCAGCAGCTCCGATACAAGGGCAGTCGTTAGCGTGCAGTACTTC. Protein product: CASSSDTRAVVSVQYF.

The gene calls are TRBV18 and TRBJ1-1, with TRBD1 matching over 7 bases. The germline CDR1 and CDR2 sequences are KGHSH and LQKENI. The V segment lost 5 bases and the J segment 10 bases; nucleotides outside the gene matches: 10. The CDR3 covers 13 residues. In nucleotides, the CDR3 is TGTGCCAGCTCATCAGGACAGGACCGAGGAGCTTTCTTT. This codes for CASSSGQDRGAFF.

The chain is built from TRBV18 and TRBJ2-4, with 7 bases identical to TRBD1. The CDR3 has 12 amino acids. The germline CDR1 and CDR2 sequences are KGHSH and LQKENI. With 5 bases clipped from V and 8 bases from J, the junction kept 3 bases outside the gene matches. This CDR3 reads CASSKGADIQYF. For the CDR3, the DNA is TGTGCCAGCTCAAAGGGGGCAGACATTCAGTACTTC.

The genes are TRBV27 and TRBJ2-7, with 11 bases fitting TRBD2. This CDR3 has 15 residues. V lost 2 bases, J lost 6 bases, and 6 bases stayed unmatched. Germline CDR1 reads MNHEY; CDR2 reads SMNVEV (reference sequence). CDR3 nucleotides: TGTGCCAGCAGTTTAGGGACTAGCGGACGGGGCGAGCAGTACTTC. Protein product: CASSLGTSGRGEQYF.

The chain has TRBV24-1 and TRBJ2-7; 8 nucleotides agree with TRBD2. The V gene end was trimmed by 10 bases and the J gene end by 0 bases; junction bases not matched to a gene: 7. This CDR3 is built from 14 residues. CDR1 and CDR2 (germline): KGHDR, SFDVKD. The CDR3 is CATPPGGDSYEQYF. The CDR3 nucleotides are TGTGCCACTCCCCCCGGGGGGGACTCCTACGAGCAGTACTTC.

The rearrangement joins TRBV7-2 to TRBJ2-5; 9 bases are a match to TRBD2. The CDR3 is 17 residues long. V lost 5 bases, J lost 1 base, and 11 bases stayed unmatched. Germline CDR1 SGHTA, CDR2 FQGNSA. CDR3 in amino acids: CASSKSSGTLGQETQYF. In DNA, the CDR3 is TGTGCCAGCAGCAAATCTAGCGGGACACTCGGCCAAGAGACCCAGTACTTC.

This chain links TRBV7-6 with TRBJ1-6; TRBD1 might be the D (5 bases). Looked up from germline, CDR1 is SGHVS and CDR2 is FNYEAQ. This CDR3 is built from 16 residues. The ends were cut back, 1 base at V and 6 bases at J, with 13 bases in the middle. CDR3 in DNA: TGTGCCAGCAGCTTAGGCGGTAGGGGTTCTAATTCACCCCTCCACTTT. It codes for CASSLGGRGSNSPLHF.

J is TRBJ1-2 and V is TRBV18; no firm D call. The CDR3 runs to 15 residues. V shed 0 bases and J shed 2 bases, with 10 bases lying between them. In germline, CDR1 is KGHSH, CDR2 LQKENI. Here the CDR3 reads CASSPPSNGNYGYTF. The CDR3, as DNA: TGTGCCAGCTCACCACCTTCCAACGGGAACTATGGCTACACCTTC. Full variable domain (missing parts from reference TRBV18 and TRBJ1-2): NAGVMQNPRHLVRRRGQEARLRCSPMKGHSHVYWYRQLPEEGLKFMVYLQKENIIDESGMPKERFSAEFPKEGPSILRIQQVVRGDSAAYFCASSPPSNGNYGYTFGSGTRLTVV.

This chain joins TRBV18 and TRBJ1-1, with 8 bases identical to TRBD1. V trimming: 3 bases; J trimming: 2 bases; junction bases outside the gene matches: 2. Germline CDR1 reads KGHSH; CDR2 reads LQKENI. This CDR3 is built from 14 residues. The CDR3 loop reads CASSPDRVNTEAFF. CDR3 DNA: TGTGCCAGCTCACCGGACAGGGTTAACACTGAAGCTTTCTTT.

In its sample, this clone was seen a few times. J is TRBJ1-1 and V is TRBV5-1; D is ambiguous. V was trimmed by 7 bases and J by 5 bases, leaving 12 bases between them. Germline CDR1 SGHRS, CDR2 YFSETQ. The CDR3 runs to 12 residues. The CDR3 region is CASGSFGTEAFF. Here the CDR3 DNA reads TGCGCCAGCGGGAGCTTTGGGACTGAAGCTTTCTTT.